This is a list of T cell receptor beta chains from one sample in a study of cytomegalovirus exposure and HLA in healthy donors. TCRdb's copy holds only in-frame clones and misses some; the assay was immunoSEQ multiplex PCR. The data hold around 170,000 clones, with around three quarters observed a single time. Input material: PBMCs. All receptors come from a young woman in good health and CMV-seronegative. Each CDR3 is given with its conserved first and last residue.

V gene: TRBV5-1; J gene: TRBJ1-1; CDR3 protein: CASSLFDGRVEAFF
V gene: TRBV9; J gene: TRBJ1-1; CDR3 protein: CASSVGGRGTEAFF
V gene: TRBV29-1; J gene: TRBJ1-1; CDR3 protein: CSVEKNRATEAFF
V gene: TRBV7-2; J gene: TRBJ2-1; CDR3 protein: CASSLGGGGQFF
V gene: TRBV5-8; J gene: TRBJ1-1; CDR3 protein: CASSRRGGGNTEAFF
V gene: TRBV4-1; J gene: TRBJ1-1; CDR3 protein: CASSQDLGQRMNTEAFF
V gene: TRBV27; J gene: TRBJ2-5; CDR3 protein: CASSFSSSRTGPGETQYF
V gene: TRBV29-1; J gene: TRBJ1-2; CDR3 protein: CSVASSGAFLYGYTF
V gene: TRBV4-2; J gene: TRBJ1-2; CDR3 protein: CASSQGTAANYGYTF
V gene: TRBV4-1; J gene: TRBJ2-7; CDR3 protein: CASSQRVAHQTSGGYEQYF
V gene: TRBV18; J gene: TRBJ1-3; CDR3 protein: CASSPFSAGTGSGNTIYF
V gene: TRBV2; J gene: TRBJ2-7; CDR3 protein: CASRLAGEVSYEQYF
V gene: TRBV27; J gene: TRBJ2-7; CDR3 protein: CASSFAGGEVQYF
V gene: TRBV9; J gene: TRBJ2-3; CDR3 protein: CASSAQLAGGTDTQYF
V gene: TRBV5-1; J gene: TRBJ1-4; CDR3 protein: CASGTGVTEKLFF
V gene: TRBV2; J gene: TRBJ2-1; CDR3 protein: CASSIQNEQFF
V gene: TRBV30; J gene: TRBJ2-1; CDR3 protein: CAWSALNEQFF
V gene: TRBV7-8; J gene: TRBJ1-1; CDR3 protein: CASTPGQGGMNTEAFF
V gene: TRBV10-1; J gene: TRBJ1-2; CDR3 protein: CASSRGIDYGYTF
V gene: TRBV19; J gene: TRBJ2-5; CDR3 protein: CASSTRTSGEYQETQYF
V gene: TRBV7-7; J gene: TRBJ2-2; CDR3 protein: CASSPRVENTGELFF
V gene: TRBV4-1; J gene: TRBJ2-7; CDR3 protein: CASSQGYTGAYEQYF
V gene: TRBV5-1; J gene: TRBJ2-7; CDR3 protein: CASTLGDRGSYEQYF
V gene: TRBV5-1; J gene: TRBJ2-7; CDR3 protein: CASSFTGIAYEQYF
V gene: TRBV15; J gene: TRBJ1-1; CDR3 protein: CATSRATLMNTEAFF
V gene: TRBV7-9; J gene: TRBJ1-4; CDR3 protein: CASSFSRTNEKLFF
V gene: TRBV7-3; J gene: TRBJ2-5; CDR3 protein: CASSSRFGRAYQETQYF
V gene: TRBV6-1; J gene: TRBJ1-2; CDR3 protein: CASSERGLGYGYTF
V gene: TRBV4-1; J gene: TRBJ2-1; CDR3 protein: CASSQDWPGVDEQFF
V gene: TRBV6-4; J gene: TRBJ2-1; CDR3 protein: CASSAAAGGPNEQFF
V gene: TRBV9; J gene: TRBJ2-7; CDR3 protein: CASSPTTGSYEQYF
V gene: TRBV19; J gene: TRBJ2-7; CDR3 protein: CASRRQLDYEQYF
V gene: TRBV14; J gene: TRBJ2-5; CDR3 protein: CASSRNFQETQYF
V gene: TRBV4-1; J gene: TRBJ2-1; CDR3 protein: CASSQDELEGDEQFF
V gene: TRBV5-1; J gene: TRBJ2-2; CDR3 protein: CASSSPGQILNTGELFF
V gene: TRBV30; J gene: TRBJ1-6; CDR3 protein: CAWSPGREDSPLHF
V gene: TRBV18; J gene: TRBJ1-6; CDR3 protein: CASSPKQGLVSPLHF
V gene: TRBV9; J gene: TRBJ2-3; CDR3 protein: CASSAGGGGAGRITDTQYF
V gene: TRBV7-8; J gene: TRBJ1-3; CDR3 protein: CASSPILGGQGNTIYF
V gene: TRBV30; J gene: TRBJ1-4; CDR3 protein: CAWSAPTELFF
V gene: TRBV19; J gene: TRBJ1-2; CDR3 protein: CASSARDTIYGYTF
V gene: TRBV5-1; J gene: TRBJ1-2; CDR3 protein: CASSVARDRGHYGYTF
V gene: TRBV2; J gene: TRBJ2-3; CDR3 protein: CASSVFGGGLTDTQYF
V gene: TRBV30; J gene: TRBJ1-5; CDR3 protein: CAWSPSTGTQNQPQHF
V gene: TRBV7-7; J gene: TRBJ2-1; CDR3 protein: CASSLACRLRGSYNEQFF
V gene: TRBV7-3; J gene: TRBJ2-1; CDR3 protein: CASSLGTAAPNEQFF
V gene: TRBV11-2; J gene: TRBJ2-7; CDR3 protein: CASSPSARASYEQYF
V gene: TRBV6-4; J gene: TRBJ1-1; CDR3 protein: CASSERENTEAFF
V gene: TRBV15; J gene: TRBJ1-1; CDR3 protein: CATTPTGMNTEAFF
V gene: TRBV5-1; J gene: TRBJ2-5; CDR3 protein: CASSLAPLAGGSGETQYF
V gene: TRBV7-3; J gene: TRBJ2-5; CDR3 protein: CASSLSGDTQETQYF
V gene: TRBV19; J gene: TRBJ1-1; CDR3 protein: CASSPRDREAFF
V gene: TRBV28; J gene: TRBJ1-2; CDR3 protein: CASSSYPGTGHNYGYTF
V gene: TRBV12-5; J gene: TRBJ2-1; CDR3 protein: CASGLVPASGSYNEQFF